This T cell receptor (beta chain) was obtained from a study of T cell responses to AZD1222 COVID-19 vaccine. Germline CDR1 and CDR2: WSHSY and SAAADI. The CDR3 has 16 residues. The V end lost 5 bases, the J end lost 4 bases, and 20 bases lay between the germline ends. Regarding this clone: Its antigen remains unknown.

Sequencing used immunoSEQ multiplex PCR; TCRdb keeps in-frame clones, though not all of them. The table shows about 120,000 clones, with over 85% occurring only once. General study points: Reportedly, nearly half of unique spike TCRs recognized epitopes outside B.1.351/B.1.1.7 mutations.

The rearrangement joins TRBV10-2 to TRBJ1-1, with D perhaps TRBD1 (6 bases). This sequence was found in an adult in good health. The source material was peripheral blood, sampled on day 0 of AZD1222 vaccination. DNA for the CDR3: TGCGCCAGCAGTTCGCCGGGACAACAACACTCCACTGAAGCTTTCTTT. Translating it yields CASSSPGQQHSTEAFF.